Below, 9 T cell receptor beta chains from the same sample are listed, as sequenced in a study of cytomegalovirus exposure and HLA in healthy donors (dated by TCRdb to about 2017). Libraries were made using the immunoSEQ multiplex PCR assay. For the multiplex PCR, a mixture combining 60 forward primers for TCR Vbeta segments and 13 reverse primers for TCR Jbeta segments was used. The clones in this table, taken by TCRdb from immuneACCESS, are in-frame only. Not every clone is retained; where verified, under half of the shortfall comes from an unresolved V gene, and the cause of the rest is unknown. The sample table shows some 180,000 clones, and roughly four fifths are seen once. Jointly, the top ten make up around 1.5% of the sample. Sequenced material: PBMCs. The receptors were sampled from a man aged 18 to 35 in good health and CMV-seronegative.

The V call is TRBV6-5, the J call TRBJ1-5, with 9 bases identical to TRBD1. CDR1 and CDR2 (germline): MNHEY, SVGAGI. The CDR3 has 14 residues. V was pared by 6 bases and J by 4 bases, with 4 bases of the junction left unmatched. The CDR3 nucleotides read TGTGCCAGCAGGACGGGACAGGGTAATCAGCCCCAGCATTTT. This encodes CASRTGQGNQPQHF.

This clone was seen once. The chain's CDR3 is CASIRSDIYEQYF. The CDR3 bases are TGTGCCAGCATCCGCTCCGACATCTACGAGCAGTACTTC. V and J are TRBV5-6 and TRBJ2-7; no clear D gene. Germline assignment: CDR1 SGHDT and CDR2 YYEEEE. The CDR3 has 13 amino acids. V lost 6 bases and J 3 bases, leaving 13 bases between the germline ends.

The V gene is TRBV10-1, the J gene TRBJ2-6; no definite D call. Deletions cut 6 bases from V and 4 bases from J, with 13 bases between. Germline values: CDR1 WNHNN, CDR2 SYGVQD (reference sequence). The CDR3 has 15 residues. The CDR3 nucleotides read TGCGCCAGCAGATCCCACGATCAGGGGGCCAACGTCCTGACTTTC. Its protein product is CASRSHDQGANVLTF.

The J gene is TRBJ1-2, the V gene TRBV5-6, with 8 bases aligning to TRBD1. After removal of 7 bases from V and 4 bases from J, the junction contained 9 bases not matched to a gene. Germline loops: CDR1 SGHDT, CDR2 YYEEEE. This CDR3 has 14 amino acids. The CDR3 protein is CASGTGGSGYGYTF. The CDR3 DNA sequence: TGTGCCAGCGGGACAGGCGGATCGGGCTATGGCTACACCTTC.

The gene calls are TRBV6-6 and TRBJ1-2, with TRBD1 as a possible D gene (6 bases). CDR3 length: 12 residues. Between the trimmed V and J ends, which lost 5 bases and 5 bases, there was a span of 9 bases. Germline CDR1 reads MNHNY; CDR2 reads SVGAGI (reference sequence). CDR3 sequence: CASSTGLYGYTF. The DNA for the CDR3 is TGTGCCAGCAGTACAGGGTTGTATGGCTACACCTTC.

The chain links TRBV7-3 to TRBJ1-1; D unresolved. Trimming stripped 5 bases from V and 4 bases from J, with 11 bases between. In germline, CDR1 is SGHTA, CDR2 FQGTGA. This CDR3 is 13 amino acids long. CDR3 in amino acids: CASSPTDFTEAFF. The DNA of the CDR3 is TGTGCCAGCAGCCCAACGGACTTCACTGAAGCTTTCTTT.

This clone was observed a few times. The J gene is TRBJ2-1, the V gene TRBV7-2; 7 bases map to TRBD2. The CDR3 sequence is 14 residues long. CDR1 and CDR2 from the germline V gene are SGHTA and FQGNSA. The ends lost 2 bases at V and 7 bases at J; junction bases unmatched: 5. CDR3 loop: CASSLWASGNEQFF. The CDR3 nucleotides read TGTGCCAGCAGCTTATGGGCTAGCGGAAATGAGCAGTTCTTC. Full variable domain (outside the CDR3, taken from reference TRBV7-2 and TRBJ2-1): GAGVSQSPSNKVTEKGKDVELRCDPISGHTALYWYRQSLGQGLEFLIYFQGNSAPDKSGLPSDRFSAERTGGSVSTLTIQRTQQEDSAVYLCASSLWASGNEQFFGPGTRLTVL.

CDR3 protein: CSEGSTEQFF. CDR3 DNA: TGCAGTGAGGGGTCCACCGAGCAGTTCTTC. The rearrangement links TRBV20-1 to TRBJ2-1, with D maybe TRBD1 (5 bases). The CDR3 has 10 residues. The V end lost 7 bases, the J end lost 10 bases, and 11 bases lay between the germline ends. Germline values: CDR1 DFQATT, CDR2 SNEGSKA (reference sequence).

This clone was observed a few times. The chain employs TRBV5-8 and TRBJ1-1; TRBD1 might be the D (6 bases). V lost 4 bases, J lost 4 bases, and 14 bases lay in between. Germline CDR1 SGHTS, CDR2 YDEGEE. The CDR3 is made up of 14 amino acids. CDR3 residues: CASSPGHMSTEAFF. The DNA of the CDR3 is TGTGCCAGCAGCCCGGGACACATGAGCACTGAAGCTTTCTTT.